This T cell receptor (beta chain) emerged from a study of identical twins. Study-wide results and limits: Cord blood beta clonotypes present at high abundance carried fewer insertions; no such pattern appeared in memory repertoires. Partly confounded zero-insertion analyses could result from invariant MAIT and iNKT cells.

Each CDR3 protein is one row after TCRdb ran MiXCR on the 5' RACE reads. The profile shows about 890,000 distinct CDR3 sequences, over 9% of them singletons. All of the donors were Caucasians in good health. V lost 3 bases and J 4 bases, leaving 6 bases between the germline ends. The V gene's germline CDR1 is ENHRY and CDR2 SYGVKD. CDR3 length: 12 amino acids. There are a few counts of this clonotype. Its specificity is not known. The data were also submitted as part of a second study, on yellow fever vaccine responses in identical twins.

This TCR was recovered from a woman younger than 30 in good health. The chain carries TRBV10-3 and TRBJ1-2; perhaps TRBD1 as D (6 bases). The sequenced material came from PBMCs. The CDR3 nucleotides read TGTGCCATCAGTGAACAGGGCTATGGCTACACCTTC. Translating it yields CAISEQGYGYTF.